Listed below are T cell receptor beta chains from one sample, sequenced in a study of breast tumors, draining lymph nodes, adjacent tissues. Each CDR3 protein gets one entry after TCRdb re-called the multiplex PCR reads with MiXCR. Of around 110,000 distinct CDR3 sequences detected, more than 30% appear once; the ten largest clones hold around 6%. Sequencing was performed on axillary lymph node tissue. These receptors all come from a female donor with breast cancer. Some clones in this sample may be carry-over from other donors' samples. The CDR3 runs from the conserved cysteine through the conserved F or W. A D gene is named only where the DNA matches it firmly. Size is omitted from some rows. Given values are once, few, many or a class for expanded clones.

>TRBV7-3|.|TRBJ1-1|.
CASSPRGGDTEAFF
TGTGCCAGCAGCCCGAGGGGGGGGGACACTGAAGCTTTCTTT
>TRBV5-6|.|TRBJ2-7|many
CASSLNNRAYEQYF
TGTGCCAGCAGCTTGAATAACCGGGCCTACGAGCAGTACTTC
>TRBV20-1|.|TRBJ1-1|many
CSAAGLMNTEAFF
TGCAGTGCTGCGGGACTTATGAACACTGAAGCTTTCTTT
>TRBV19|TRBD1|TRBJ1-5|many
CASSSSRGKKTQHF
TGTGCCAGTAGCAGTTCCAGGGGGAAAAAGACCCAGCATTTT
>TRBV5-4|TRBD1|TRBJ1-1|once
CASSSKGTGGIEAFF
TGTGCCAGCAGCTCTAAGGGAACAGGGGGCATTGAAGCTTTCTTT
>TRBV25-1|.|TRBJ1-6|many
CASSEGDGNNSPLHF
TGTGCCAGCAGTGAAGGAGACGGTAATAATTCACCCCTCCACTTT
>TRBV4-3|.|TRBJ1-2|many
CASSQDETWDGYTF
TGCGCCAGCAGCCAAGATGAGACTTGGGATGGCTACACCTTC
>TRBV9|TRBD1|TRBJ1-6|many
CASSVEQGNSPLHF
TGTGCCAGCAGCGTAGAACAGGGGAATTCACCCCTCCACTTT
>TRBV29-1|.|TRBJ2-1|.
CSVVPGAYNEQFF
TGCAGCGTTGTTCCGGGGGCCTACAATGAGCAGTTCTTC
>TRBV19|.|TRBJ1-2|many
CASSIGGQFYGYTF
TGTGCCAGTAGTATAGGTGGACAGTTTTATGGCTACACCTTC
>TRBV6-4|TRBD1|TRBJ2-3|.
CASRAGGAQYF
TGTGCCAGCAGGGCAGGGGGCGCGCAGTATTTT
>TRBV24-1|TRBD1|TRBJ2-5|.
CATSDRRQGVGTQYF
TGTGCCACCAGTGACCGTCGACAGGGCGTAGGGACCCAGTACTTC
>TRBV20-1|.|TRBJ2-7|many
CSVVQGSPYEQYF
TGCAGTGTTGTACAGGGCTCCCCTTACGAGCAGTACTTC
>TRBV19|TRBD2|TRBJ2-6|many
CASSPSGTSGGASGANVLTF
TGTGCCAGTAGCCCTTCCGGGACTAGCGGGGGGGCCTCCGGGGCCAACGTCCTGACTTTC
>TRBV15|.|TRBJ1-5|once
CASGLGEREGPQHF
TGTGCCTCCGGCCTTGGAGAGAGGGAGGGACCCCAGCACTTT
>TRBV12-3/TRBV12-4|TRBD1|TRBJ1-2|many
CASSLRDRASSGGYTF
TGTGCCAGCTCGCTCCGGGACAGGGCTTCGTCGGGCGGCTACACCTTC
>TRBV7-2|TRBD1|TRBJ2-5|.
CASSPHRGGGTQYF
TGTGCCAGCAGCCCACACAGGGGCGGTGGGACCCAGTACTTC
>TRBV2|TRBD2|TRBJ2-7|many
CASSSTSGSYEQYF
TGTGCCAGCAGTTCGACTAGCGGATCCTACGAGCAGTACTTC
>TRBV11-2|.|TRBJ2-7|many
CASSLVVGESYEQYF
TGTGCCAGCAGCTTAGTCGTCGGAGAATCCTACGAGCAGTACTTC
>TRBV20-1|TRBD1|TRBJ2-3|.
CSAPTGARVNEQYF
TGCAGTGCCCCGACAGGGGCGAGGGTCAATGAGCAGTATTTT
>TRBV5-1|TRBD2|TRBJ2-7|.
CASGGTSVYEQYF
TGCGCCAGCGGAGGAACTAGCGTCTACGAGCAGTACTTC
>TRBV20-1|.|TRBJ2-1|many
CSARVQSGGGYNEQFF
TGCAGTGCTAGAGTGCAATCCGGGGGCGGTTACAATGAGCAGTTCTTC
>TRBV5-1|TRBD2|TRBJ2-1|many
CASSLTSGGTLSSYNEQFF
TGCGCCAGCAGCCTTACTAGCGGGGGGACCTTGAGCTCCTACAATGAGCAGTTCTTC
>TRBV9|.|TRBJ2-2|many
CASSDTGAPGELFF
TGTGCCAGCAGCGACACGGGAGCCCCCGGGGAGCTGTTTTTT
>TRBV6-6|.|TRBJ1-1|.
CASSRGYTEAFF
TGTGCCAGCAGCCGGGGGTACACTGAAGCTTTCTTT
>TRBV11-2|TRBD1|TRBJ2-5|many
CASSLHGAGGQETQYF
TGTGCCAGCAGCCTCCATGGTGCAGGGGGACAAGAGACCCAGTACTTC
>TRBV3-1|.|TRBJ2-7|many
CASSRQYEQYF
TGTGCCAGCAGCCGCCAGTACGAGCAGTACTTC
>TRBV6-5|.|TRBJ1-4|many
CASSDRTGNEKLFF
TGTGCCAGCAGTGACAGGACGGGTAATGAAAAACTGTTTTTT
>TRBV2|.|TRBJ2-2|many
CASRPLTGGRNTGELFF
TGTGCCAGCAGGCCACTTACGGGGGGCCGGAACACCGGGGAGCTGTTTTTT
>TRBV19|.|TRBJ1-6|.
CASSMGRPDSPLHF
TGTGCCAGTAGTATGGGTAGACCTGATTCACCCCTCCACTTT
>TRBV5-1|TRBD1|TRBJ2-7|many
CASSFPNGTGVRSTYEQYF
TGCGCCAGCAGTTTCCCTAACGGGACAGGGGTCCGCTCAACCTACGAGCAGTACTTC
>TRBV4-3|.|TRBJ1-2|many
CASSQATGIWGYTF
TGCGCCAGCAGCCAGGCTACAGGGATCTGGGGCTACACCTTC
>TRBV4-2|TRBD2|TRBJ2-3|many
CASSQGSGGGTDTQYF
TGTGCCAGCAGCCAAGGATCCGGGGGGGGCACAGATACGCAGTATTTT
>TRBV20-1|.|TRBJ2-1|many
CSARDLDYNEQFF
TGCAGTGCTAGAGATTTGGATTACAATGAGCAGTTCTTC
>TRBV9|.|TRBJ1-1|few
CASSVGKNTEAFF
TGTGCCAGCAGCGTAGGGAAAAACACTGAAGCTTTCTTT
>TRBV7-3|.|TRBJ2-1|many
CASSLRASRGDNEQFF
TGTGCCAGCAGCTTAAGAGCCAGCCGTGGTGACAATGAGCAGTTCTTC
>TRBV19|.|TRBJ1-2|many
CASSIRDPYGYTF
TGTGCCAGTAGTATCAGGGACCCATATGGCTACACCTTC
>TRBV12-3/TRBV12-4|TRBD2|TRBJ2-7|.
CASSLSWGGTYEQYF
TGTGCCAGCAGTTTATCTTGGGGGGGGACCTACGAGCAGTACTTC
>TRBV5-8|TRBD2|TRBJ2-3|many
CASSFGTSGRAGADTQYF
TGTGCCAGCAGCTTCGGGACTAGCGGGAGGGCCGGGGCAGATACGCAGTATTTT
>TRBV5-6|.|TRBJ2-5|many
CASSLQGYSETQYF
TGTGCCAGCAGCTTACAGGGTTATTCGGAGACCCAGTACTTC
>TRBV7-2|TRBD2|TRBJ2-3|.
CASSLALAGGGVQYF
TGTGCCAGCAGCTTAGCACTAGCGGGAGGAGGGGTGCAGTATTTT
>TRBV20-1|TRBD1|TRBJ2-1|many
CSAVGSGTGAFNEQFF
TGCAGTGCTGTAGGCTCCGGGACAGGGGCTTTCAATGAGCAGTTCTTC
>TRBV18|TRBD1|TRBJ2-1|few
CASSPSGTVNEQFF
TGTGCCAGCTCACCATCCGGGACAGTGAATGAGCAGTTCTTC
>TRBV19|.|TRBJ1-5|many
CASTKTGNQPQHF
TGTGCCAGTACTAAGACAGGCAATCAGCCCCAGCATTTT
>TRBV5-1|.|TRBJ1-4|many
CASSLAPPRGTNEKLFF
TGCGCCAGCAGCTTGGCCCCTCCGAGGGGCACTAATGAAAAACTGTTTTTT
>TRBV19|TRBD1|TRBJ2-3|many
CASSTDRGLTDTQYF
TGTGCCAGTAGTACGGACAGGGGGTTGACAGATACGCAGTATTTT
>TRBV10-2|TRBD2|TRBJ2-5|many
CASSSGRLAGDGETQYF
TGCGCCAGCAGTAGTGGGAGACTAGCGGGAGATGGAGAGACCCAGTACTTC
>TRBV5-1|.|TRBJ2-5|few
CASSLQQGRDTQYF
TGCGCCAGCAGCTTACAGCAGGGGAGGGACACCCAGTACTTC
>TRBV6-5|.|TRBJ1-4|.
CASRKKVYQPLFF
TGTGCCAGCAGAAAGAAAGTATACCAGCCATTGTTTTTT
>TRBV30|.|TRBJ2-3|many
CAWSYTDTQYF
TGTGCCTGGAGTTACACAGATACGCAGTATTTT
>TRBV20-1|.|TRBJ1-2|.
CSARLPGTVYGYTF
TGCAGTGCTAGACTCCCCGGGACGGTCTATGGCTACACCTTC
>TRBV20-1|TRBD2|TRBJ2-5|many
CSANRAGGQATQYF
TGCAGTGCAAATCGGGCGGGGGGCCAAGCGACCCAGTACTTC
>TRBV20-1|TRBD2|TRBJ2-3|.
CSPRTSGRVALYTQYF
TGCAGTCCCAGAACTAGCGGGAGGGTGGCGCTCTATACGCAGTATTTT
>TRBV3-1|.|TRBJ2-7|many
CASSQDSTGREQYF
TGTGCCAGCAGCCAAGACTCGACGGGGAGAGAGCAGTACTTC
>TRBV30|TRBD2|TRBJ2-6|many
CAWTSGNSGANVLTF
TGTGCCTGGACTAGCGGGAACTCTGGGGCCAACGTCCTGACTTTC
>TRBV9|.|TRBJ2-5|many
CASSAGAGRETQYF
TGTGCCAGCAGTGCCGGAGCGGGCAGGGAGACCCAGTACTTC
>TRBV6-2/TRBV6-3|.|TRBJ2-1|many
CASSYRSYNEQFF
TGTGCCAGCAGTTACCGATCCTACAATGAGCAGTTCTTC